Shown below are 10 T cell receptor beta chains from a single sample sequenced in a study of shared clonotypes between healthy human individuals. Generated by immunoSEQ multiplex PCR, the TCRdb table keeps only in-frame clones and is missing some. Of 2.5 million or so clones listed, 90% to 95% are singletons. Sequencing input: naive CD4+ T cells sorted from blood. Stated subset: CD45RA+ positively selected. Receptors originate from a man aged 18 to 29 in good health.

This chain links TRBV6-1 with TRBJ1-6, with D uncertain. V lost 6 bases to trimming and J lost 10 bases, with 13 bases between them. This CDR3 has 13 residues. Germline CDR1 reads MNHNS; CDR2 reads SASEGT. The DNA of the CDR3 is TGTGCCAGCAGCGCTACCCGGGAATCACCCCTCCACTTT. It specifies CASSATRESPLHF.

The V gene is TRBV5-1, the J gene TRBJ2-2; the D gene is possibly TRBD1 (5 bases). The germline V gene has CDR1 SGHRS and CDR2 YFSETQ. The CDR3 loop spans 16 amino acids. Trimming shortened V by 0 bases and J by 5 bases, and 14 bases separated the two germline ends. The CDR3 coding sequence is TGCGCCAGCAGCTTGGTGGGCAGGGTCGGTACCGGGGAGCTGTTTTTT. Translation gives CASSLVGRVGTGELFF.

V usage is TRBV6-5 and J usage is TRBJ1-6; a weak D match, TRBD1 (6 bases). The CDR3 spans 15 residues. Trimming stripped 4 bases from V and 7 bases from J, with 14 bases between. Germline V gene lookup returns CDR1 MNHEY and CDR2 SVGAGI. In DNA form, the CDR3 reads TGTGCCAGCAGTTCCACAGGGCCGGGGAATTCACCCCTCCACTTT. This translates into CASSSTGPGNSPLHF.

V and J are TRBV19 and TRBJ2-7; 8 nucleotides match TRBD1. V gave up 6 bases and J gave up 6 bases; unmatched junction bases: 7. The CDR3 sequence is 13 residues long. The germline CDR1 and CDR2 sequences are LNHDA and SQIVND (reference sequence). CDR3 nucleotides: TGTGCCAGTAGCTTGACAGGGGTTGGCGAGCAGTACTTC. It encodes CASSLTGVGEQYF.

CDR3 coding DNA: TGTGCCAGCAGTTCCTCTTCGACGGAGGACTACGAGCAGTACTTC. Residues: CASSSSSTEDYEQYF. The genes are TRBV27 and TRBJ2-7; D is possibly TRBD2 (5 bases). The germline V gene has CDR1 MNHEY and CDR2 SMNVEV (reference sequence). The CDR3 has 15 amino acids. The V end lost 4 bases, the J end lost 3 bases, and 16 bases lay between the germline ends.

V usage is TRBV2 and J usage is TRBJ2-1, with 14 bases identical to TRBD2. Germline CDR1 is SNHLY and CDR2 is FYNNEI. CDR3 size: 15 residues. V gave up 6 bases and J gave up 7 bases; unmatched junction bases: 5. In DNA form, the CDR3 reads TGTGCCAGCAGGGTGACTAGCGGGGGGGCTAATGAGCAGTTCTTC. Residues: CASRVTSGGANEQFF.

As to this clone: One junction end does not reproduce the germline sequence, and a read error may be involved. The chain couples TRBV6-1 to TRBJ2-7; TRBD1 agrees at 10 bases. Germline V gives CDR1 MNHNS, CDR2 SASEGT. CDR3 length: 13 residues. CDR3 region: CASSEADRGKRSF. CDR3 nucleotide sequence: TGTGCCAGCAGTGAAGCGGACAGGGGGAAGAGGTCATTC.

The chain joins TRBV7-9 to TRBJ2-3; no clear D. V was cut by 0 bases and J by 2 bases, with 9 bases left in between. Germline assignment: CDR1 SEHNR and CDR2 FQNEAQ (reference sequence). There are 15 residues in the CDR3. The CDR3 nucleotides read TGTGCCAGCAGCTTAGCAGGTCTTTCCACAGATACGCAGTATTTT. This sequence encodes CASSLAGLSTDTQYF.

This rearrangement joins TRBV4-3 to TRBJ1-5; no firm D call. Germline-derived CDR1 and CDR2 are LGHNA and YSLEER. CDR3 length: 16 amino acids. Trimming removed 0 bases from V and 2 bases from J, with 11 bases in between. The CDR3 region has the DNA TGCGCCAGCAGCCAAGATTCGGGAAGAGGCAATCAGCCCCAGCATTTT. Its protein is CASSQDSGRGNQPQHF.

This chain joins TRBV6-5 and TRBJ2-2; the D gene could be TRBD1 or TRBD2 (5 bases each). Trimming shortened V by 5 bases and J by 4 bases, and 8 bases separated the two germline ends. The germline V gene has CDR1 MNHEY and CDR2 SVGAGI. The CDR3 totals 13 residues. The CDR3 sequence is CASSPGLTGELFF. As DNA, the CDR3 is TGTGCCAGCAGTCCGGGGCTCACCGGGGAGCTGTTTTTT.